This is a list of T cell receptor beta chains from one sample in a study of monozygotic twins with inflammatory bowel disease. TCRdb derives one entry per CDR3 protein from the 5' RACE reads, leaving out DNA. This table holds 350,000 to 400,000 distinct CDR3 sequences. Sequencing was carried out using blood. The receptors come from a human donor with ulcerative colitis or Crohn's disease, or a healthy co-twin of an affected twin (not recorded which). CDR3s include the opening cysteine and the closing phenylalanine or tryptophan.

CDR3aa,v_gene,j_gene
CASSTGQGGQPQHF,TRBV6-1,TRBJ1-5
CASSQGWTGDQETQYF,TRBV4-3,TRBJ2-5
CASSLWYSGGGPNTEAFF,TRBV11-2,TRBJ1-1
CSARGGRTDTQYF,TRBV20-1,TRBJ2-3
CSASLWRTGSNQPQHF,TRBV20-1,TRBJ1-5
CASSLPGGLQNGYTF,TRBV19,TRBJ1-2
CSARDMSSYEQYF,TRBV20-1,TRBJ2-7
CASSLANSGAYNEQFF,TRBV7-2,TRBJ2-1
CASSLDRRADGYTF,TRBV6-1,TRBJ1-2
CASSPLGAGETQYF,TRBV7-2,TRBJ2-5
CASSQPQGASDSPLHF,TRBV7-3,TRBJ1-6
CASSKPSHGTEAFF,TRBV19,TRBJ1-1
CASSQSWTSGGASSYNEQFF,TRBV4-3,TRBJ2-1
CASTPGQGAHYGYTF,TRBV12-3/TRBV12-4,TRBJ1-2
CASSLEDREVSREQYF,TRBV7-2,TRBJ2-7
CASSPQYRDGETQYF,TRBV18,TRBJ2-5
CASSASESTGELFF,TRBV7-2,TRBJ2-2
CASSVAFAGNEQFF,TRBV9,TRBJ2-1
CASSLDRMTQYF,TRBV5-1,TRBJ2-5
CASSFADTQYF,TRBV5-5,TRBJ2-3
CSARRDGHTIYF,TRBV20-1,TRBJ1-3
CASSLTRNTEAFF,TRBV5-1,TRBJ1-1
CASTREPGGSYNEQFF,TRBV6-4,TRBJ2-1
CASSKWGTGHLTTTGELFF,TRBV21-1,TRBJ2-2
CASSQGIAGVLAKNIQYF,TRBV3-1,TRBJ2-4
CASSYKAGGSYNEQFF,TRBV6-5,TRBJ2-1
CASSQERANTGELFF,TRBV12-3/TRBV12-4,TRBJ2-2
CASSASGGHAYNEQFF,TRBV9,TRBJ2-1
CASSQFSRQGPSYNEKLFF,TRBV5-1,TRBJ1-4
CTSSLTRATDTQYF,TRBV12-3/TRBV12-4,TRBJ2-3
CASSQGGARGGQETQYF,TRBV4-3,TRBJ2-5
CAVRAGGIQETQYF,TRBV10-3,TRBJ2-5
CASRGYSIQPQHF,TRBV7-9,TRBJ1-5
CATGVTTDTGELFF,TRBV24-1,TRBJ2-2
CASSLVKGANEKLFF,TRBV7-2,TRBJ1-4
CASSSPGQPNEQFF,TRBV7-3,TRBJ2-1
CASSLVGQGPNTGELFF,TRBV5-1,TRBJ2-2
CAWSRIPTLLNTEAFF,TRBV30,TRBJ1-1
CASSKVDRTYEQYF,TRBV5-6,TRBJ2-7
CAWSDEPWSSGFGEAFF,TRBV30,TRBJ1-1
CASSLVLYNEQFF,TRBV11-2,TRBJ2-1
CAISESSYAPGNSPLHF,TRBV10-3,TRBJ1-6
CASSYSTTGIGGHTDTQYF,TRBV6-2/TRBV6-3,TRBJ2-3